The 7 T cell receptor beta chains below all came from one sample that was sequenced in a study of type 1 and type 2 diabetes patients. Genomic DNA was the PCR template. Amplification of the beta chain CDR3 used 30 forward and 13 reverse multiplex primers. TCRdb passed the multiplex PCR reads through MiXCR, listing each CDR3 protein once. The top ten clones hold approximately 13% of a sample with about 270,000 distinct CDR3 sequences, 47% of them seen once. The sample consisted of peripheral blood mononuclear cells (PBMCs). These receptors all come from a man between 18 and 35 years old with type 2 diabetes.

This clonotype was found a few times. This chain connects TRBV12-3 or TRBV12-4 to TRBJ2-5; possibly TRBD2 for D (5 bases). The CDR3 is 13 residues long. V gave up 10 bases and J gave up 1 base, with 13 bases separating them. CDR3 loop: CATRDGLQETQYF. The DNA of the CDR3 is TGTGCCACCCGGGATGGGCTCCAAGAGACCCAGTACTTC.

Comments on this clonotype: At one boundary the junction diverges from the germline segment, which might be a read error. The chain uses TRBV7-2 and TRBJ1-6, with TRBD1 as a possible D gene (5 bases). There are 16 residues in the CDR3. Germline CDR1 and CDR2: SGHTA and FQGNSA. CDR3 sequence (DNA): TGCGCCAGCAGCGGCGGGGCCCACCTTCTCGGTTCACCCCTCCACTTT. Its protein is CASSGGAHLLGSPLHF.

The chain recombines TRBV6-5 with TRBJ2-7; D is undetermined. The V end was cut by 5 bases, the J end by 4 bases, with 15 bases between. The germline V gene has CDR1 MNHEY and CDR2 SVGAGI. There are 14 residues in the CDR3. The CDR3 loop is CASSEGPGQYEQYF. In DNA, the CDR3 is TGTGCCAGCAGTGAAGGGCCCGGGCAGTACGAGCAGTACTTC.

This clonotype was detected a few times. This chain connects TRBV29-1 to TRBJ1-1; no firm D call. CDR3 length: 11 amino acids. Trimming left V 5 bases short and J 4 bases short, with 8 bases between. Per the germline V gene, CDR1 is SQVTM and CDR2 is ANQGSEA. This CDR3 reads CSVPDGTEAFF. In DNA form, the CDR3 reads TGCAGCGTTCCGGATGGCACTGAAGCTTTCTTT.

This chain joins TRBV7-2 and TRBJ2-7; 11 positions agree with TRBD2. V shed 0 bases, J shed 0 bases, and the junction held 16 bases outside the gene matches. The germline CDR1 and CDR2 sequences are SGHTA and FQGNSA. The CDR3 runs to 21 residues. This chain's CDR3 is CASSLALASRLAGPSSYEQYF. The CDR3 DNA reads TGTGCCAGCAGCTTAGCGCTAGCTTCAAGACTAGCGGGGCCCTCCTCCTACGAGCAGTACTTC.

The chain employs TRBV7-2 and TRBJ2-7; D gene ambiguous. In germline, CDR1 is SGHTA, CDR2 FQGNSA. The V end lost 5 bases, the J end lost 3 bases, and 8 bases lay between the germline ends. The CDR3 runs to 12 residues. CDR3 sequence (DNA): TGTGCCAGCAGCAGGTCAGGCTACGAGCAGTACTTC. Its protein is CASSRSGYEQYF.

This rearrangement joins TRBV20-1 to TRBJ2-7; 9 bases match TRBD2. Per the germline V gene, CDR1 is DFQATT and CDR2 is SNEGSKA (reference sequence). V was pared by 3 bases and J by 3 bases, with 3 bases of the junction left unmatched. The CDR3 runs 13 residues. The CDR3 sequence: CSARSLAGYEQYF. Here the CDR3 DNA reads TGCAGTGCTAGGTCACTAGCGGGCTACGAGCAGTACTTC.